The sequence of this T cell receptor (beta chain) was determined in a study of blood T cell repertoires in COVID-19. Study at large: Whether acute or convalescent, the COVID-19 samples came from the United States, Italy and Spain. PBMCs, B-cell-depleted T cells, or T cells were the source of the cDNA or gDNA that made up the material.

Original processing methods: Amplifying reference gene primers gave estimates of nucleated cell counts. TCRdb keeps only in-frame clones here, not all; method: immunoSEQ multiplex PCR. D and trimming were read from the DNA, whereas the V and J calls and clone size are those reported in that table. The data hold about 140,000 clones, with less than 90% observed a single time. In germline, CDR1 is SEHNR, CDR2 FQNEAQ (reference sequence). The CDR3 has 13 residues. Losses at the gene ends were 4 bases for V and 4 bases for J; bases not matched to a gene: 0. Cohorts were assigned according to the clinical history that participants reported.

This clonotype was obtained from a man in his forties or fifties with acute COVID-19. Input material: PBMCs or T cells enriched from blood (not recorded which). The chain employs TRBV7-9 and TRBJ2-5; 10 positions agree with TRBD2. CDR3 loop: CASSSSGGETQYF. The CDR3 DNA reads TGTGCCAGCAGCTCTAGCGGGGGAGAGACCCAGTACTTC.